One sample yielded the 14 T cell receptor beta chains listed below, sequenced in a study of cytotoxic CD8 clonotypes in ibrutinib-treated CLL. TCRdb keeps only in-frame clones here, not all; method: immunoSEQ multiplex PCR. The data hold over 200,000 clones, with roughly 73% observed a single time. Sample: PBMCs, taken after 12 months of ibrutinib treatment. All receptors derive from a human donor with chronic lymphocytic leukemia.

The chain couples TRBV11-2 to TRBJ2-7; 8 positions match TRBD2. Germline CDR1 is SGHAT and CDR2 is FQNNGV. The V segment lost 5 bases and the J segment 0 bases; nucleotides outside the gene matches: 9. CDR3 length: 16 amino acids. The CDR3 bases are TGTGCCAGCAGCAGAGGGCCGGGAGGGCGCTCCTACGAGCAGTACTTC. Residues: CASSRGPGGRSYEQYF.

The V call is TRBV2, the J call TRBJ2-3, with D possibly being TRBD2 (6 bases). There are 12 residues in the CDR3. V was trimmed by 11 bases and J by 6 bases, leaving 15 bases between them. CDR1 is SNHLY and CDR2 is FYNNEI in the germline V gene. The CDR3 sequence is CARRGPPDTQYF. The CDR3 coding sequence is TGTGCCCGGAGGGGCCCACCGGATACGCAGTATTTT.

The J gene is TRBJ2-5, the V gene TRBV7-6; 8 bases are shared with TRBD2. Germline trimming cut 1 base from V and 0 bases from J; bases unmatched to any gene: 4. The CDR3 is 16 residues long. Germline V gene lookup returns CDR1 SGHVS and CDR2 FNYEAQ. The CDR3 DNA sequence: TGTGCCAGCAGCTTAGGTCCTAGCGGGCACCAAGAGACCCAGTACTTC. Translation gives CASSLGPSGHQETQYF.

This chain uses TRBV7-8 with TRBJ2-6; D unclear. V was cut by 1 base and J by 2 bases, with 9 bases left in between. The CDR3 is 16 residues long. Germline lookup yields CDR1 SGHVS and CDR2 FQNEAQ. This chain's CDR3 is CASSLDGGAGANVLTF. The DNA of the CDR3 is TGTGCCAGCAGCTTAGACGGCGGCGCTGGGGCCAACGTCCTGACTTTC.

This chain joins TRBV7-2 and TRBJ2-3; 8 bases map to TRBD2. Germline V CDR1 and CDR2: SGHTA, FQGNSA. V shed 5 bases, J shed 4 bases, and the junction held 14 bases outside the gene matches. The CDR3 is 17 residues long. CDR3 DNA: TGTGCCAGCAGCACCCGGGGAGGGGGACTAGGGCCAGATACGCAGTATTTT. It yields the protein CASSTRGGGLGPDTQYF. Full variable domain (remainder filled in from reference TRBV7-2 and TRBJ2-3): GAGVSQSPSNKVTEKGKDVELRCDPISGHTALYWYRQSLGQGLEFLIYFQGNSAPDKSGLPSDRFSAERTGGSVSTLTIQRTQQEDSAVYLCASSTRGGGLGPDTQYFGPGTRLTVL.

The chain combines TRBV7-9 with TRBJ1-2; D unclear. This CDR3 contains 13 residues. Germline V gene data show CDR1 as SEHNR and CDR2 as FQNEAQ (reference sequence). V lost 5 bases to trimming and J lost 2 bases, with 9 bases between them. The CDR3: CASSNTRNYGYTF. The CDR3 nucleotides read TGTGCCAGCAGCAACACAAGGAACTATGGCTACACCTTC. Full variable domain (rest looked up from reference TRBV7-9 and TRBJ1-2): DTGVSQNPRHKITKRGQNVTFRCDPISEHNRLYWYRQTLGQGPEFLTYFQNEAQLEKSRLLSDRFSAERPKGSFSTLEIQRTEQGDSAMYLCASSNTRNYGYTFGSGTRLTVV.

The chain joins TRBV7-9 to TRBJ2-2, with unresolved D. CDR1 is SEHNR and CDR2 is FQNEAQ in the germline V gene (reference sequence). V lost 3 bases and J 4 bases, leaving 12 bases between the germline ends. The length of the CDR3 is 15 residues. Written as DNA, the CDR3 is TGTGCCAGCAGCTTGAGGTTTTCGGTCACCGGGGAGCTGTTTTTT. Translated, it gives CASSLRFSVTGELFF.

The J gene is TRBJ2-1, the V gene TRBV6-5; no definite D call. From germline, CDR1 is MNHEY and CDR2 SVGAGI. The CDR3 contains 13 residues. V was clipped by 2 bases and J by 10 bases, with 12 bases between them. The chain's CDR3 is CASSYGLVQEQFF. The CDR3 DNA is TGTGCCAGCAGTTACGGTTTGGTACAAGAGCAGTTCTTC.

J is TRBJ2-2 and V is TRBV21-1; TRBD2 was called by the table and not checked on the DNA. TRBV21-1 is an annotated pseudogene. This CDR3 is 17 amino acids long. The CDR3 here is CASSKRRRGRNTGELFF. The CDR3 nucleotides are TGTGCCAGCAGCAAAAGACGACGGGGAAGGAACACCGGGGAGCTGTTTTTT.

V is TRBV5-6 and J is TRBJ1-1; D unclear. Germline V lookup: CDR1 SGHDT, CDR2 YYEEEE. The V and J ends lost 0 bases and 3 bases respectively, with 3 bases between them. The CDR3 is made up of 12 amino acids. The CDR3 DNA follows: TGTGCCAGCAGCTTGGGGGACACTGAAGCTTTCTTT. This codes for CASSLGDTEAFF. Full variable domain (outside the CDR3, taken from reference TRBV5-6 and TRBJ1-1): DAGVTQSPTHLIKTRGQQVTLRCSPKSGHDTVSWYQQALGQGPQFIFQYYEEEERQRGNFPDRFSGHQFPNYSSELNVNALLLGDSALYLCASSLGDTEAFFGQGTRLTVV.

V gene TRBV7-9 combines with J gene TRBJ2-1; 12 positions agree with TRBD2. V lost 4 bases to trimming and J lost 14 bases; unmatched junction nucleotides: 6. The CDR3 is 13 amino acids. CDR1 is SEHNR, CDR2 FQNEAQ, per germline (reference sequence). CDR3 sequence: CASSSLAGGQEFF. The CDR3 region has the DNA TGTGCCAGCAGCTCCCTAGCGGGAGGGCAAGAGTTCTTC.

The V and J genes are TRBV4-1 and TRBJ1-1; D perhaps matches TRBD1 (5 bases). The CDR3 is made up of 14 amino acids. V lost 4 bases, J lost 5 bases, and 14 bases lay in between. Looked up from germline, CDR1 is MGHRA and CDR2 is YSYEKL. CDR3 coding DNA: TGCGCCAGCAGCCCCCGATTGGGGGGGACTGAAGCTTTCTTT. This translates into CASSPRLGGTEAFF.

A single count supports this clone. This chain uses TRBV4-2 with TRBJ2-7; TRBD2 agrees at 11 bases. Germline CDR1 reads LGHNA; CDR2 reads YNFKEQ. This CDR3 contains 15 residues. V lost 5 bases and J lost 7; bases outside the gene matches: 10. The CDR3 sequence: CASSSLAGGRREQYF. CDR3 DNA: TGTGCCAGCAGCTCATTAGCGGGGGGGAGAAGGGAGCAGTACTTC.

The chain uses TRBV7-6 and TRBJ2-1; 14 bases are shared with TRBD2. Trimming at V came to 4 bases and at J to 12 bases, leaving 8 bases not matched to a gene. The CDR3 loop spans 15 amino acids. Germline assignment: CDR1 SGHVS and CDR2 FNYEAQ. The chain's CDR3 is CASSSLIGLAGGQFF. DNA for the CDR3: TGTGCCAGCAGCTCATTAATTGGACTAGCGGGAGGGCAGTTCTTC.